What follows describes a single T cell receptor beta chain. This record comes from a study of blood T cell repertoires in COVID-19. Study-wide context: Acute and convalescent COVID-19 specimens originated in the United States, Italy and Spain.

Source study methods: Estimation of nucleated cell counts relied on the amplification of reference gene primers. The protocol was immunoSEQ multiplex PCR, while the TCRdb copy is restricted to in-frame clones and leaves out a portion. The DNA was the basis for D and trimming; V, J and clone size are from that table. The top ten hold 3.9% of the sample, which has some 120,000 clones, over 75% seen once. The clonotype was recovered from a man in his 60s with acute or convalescent COVID-19. Sequenced sample: peripheral blood.

The CDR3 spells CASSERGLDTEAFF. The CDR3 coding sequence is TGTGCCAGCAGCGAGAGGGGGTTAGACACTGAAGCTTTCTTT. The chain combines TRBV7-9 with TRBJ1-1; D is possibly TRBD1 (6 bases). The CDR3 has 14 residues. V was trimmed by 5 bases and J by 3 bases, leaving 13 bases between them. From germline, CDR1 is SEHNR and CDR2 FQNEAQ (reference sequence).